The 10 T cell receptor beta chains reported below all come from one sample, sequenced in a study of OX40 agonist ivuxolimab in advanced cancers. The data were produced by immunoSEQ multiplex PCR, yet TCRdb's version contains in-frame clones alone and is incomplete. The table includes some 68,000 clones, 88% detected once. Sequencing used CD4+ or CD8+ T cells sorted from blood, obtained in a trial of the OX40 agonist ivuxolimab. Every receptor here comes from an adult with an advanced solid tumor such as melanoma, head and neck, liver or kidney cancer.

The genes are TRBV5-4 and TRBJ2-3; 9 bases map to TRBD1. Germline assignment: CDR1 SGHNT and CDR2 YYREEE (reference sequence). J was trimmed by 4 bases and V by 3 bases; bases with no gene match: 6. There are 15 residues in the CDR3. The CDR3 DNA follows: TGTGCCAGCAGCTCCCCGGGACAGGGCGCAGATACGCAGTATTTT. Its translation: CASSSPGQGADTQYF.

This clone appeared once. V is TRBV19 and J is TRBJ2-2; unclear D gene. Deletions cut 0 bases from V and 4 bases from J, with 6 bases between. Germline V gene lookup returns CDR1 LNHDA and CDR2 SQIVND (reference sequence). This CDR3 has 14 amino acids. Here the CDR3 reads CASSIDKSTGELFF. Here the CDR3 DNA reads TGTGCCAGTAGTATAGATAAAAGCACCGGGGAGCTGTTTTTT.

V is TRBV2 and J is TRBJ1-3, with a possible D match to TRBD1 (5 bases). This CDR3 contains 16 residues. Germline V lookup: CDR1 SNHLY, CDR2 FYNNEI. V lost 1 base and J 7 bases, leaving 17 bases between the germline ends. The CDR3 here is CASSEEASPEGNTIYF. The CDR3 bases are TGTGCCAGCAGTGAAGAGGCCAGCCCTGAGGGGAACACCATATATTTT.

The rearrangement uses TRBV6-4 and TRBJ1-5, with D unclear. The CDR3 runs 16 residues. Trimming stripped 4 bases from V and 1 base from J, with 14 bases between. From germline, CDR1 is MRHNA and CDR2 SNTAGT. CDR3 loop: CASSAEDGSSNQPQHF. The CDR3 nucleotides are TGTGCCAGCAGTGCAGAGGACGGCTCAAGCAATCAGCCCCAGCATTTT.

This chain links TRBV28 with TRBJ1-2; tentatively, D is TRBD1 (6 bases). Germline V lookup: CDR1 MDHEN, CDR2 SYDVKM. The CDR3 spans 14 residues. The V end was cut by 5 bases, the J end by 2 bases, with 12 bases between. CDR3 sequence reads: CASSIRQENYGYTF. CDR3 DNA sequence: TGTGCCAGCAGTATCCGACAGGAGAACTATGGCTACACCTTC.

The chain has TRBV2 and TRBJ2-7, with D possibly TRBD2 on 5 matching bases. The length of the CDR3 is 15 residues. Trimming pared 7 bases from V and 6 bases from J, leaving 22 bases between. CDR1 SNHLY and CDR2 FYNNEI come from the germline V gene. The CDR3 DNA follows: TGTGCCAGCACCTCAATCGGGCGGGTATCGGGCGAGCAGTACTTC. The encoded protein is CASTSIGRVSGEQYF.

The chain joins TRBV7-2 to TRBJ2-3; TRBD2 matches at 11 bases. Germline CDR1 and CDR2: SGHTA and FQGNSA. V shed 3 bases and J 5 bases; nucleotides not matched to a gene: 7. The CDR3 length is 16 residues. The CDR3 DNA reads TGTGCCAGCAGCTTTCCCCGACTAGCGGGGATAGATACGCAGTATTTT. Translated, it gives CASSFPRLAGIDTQYF.

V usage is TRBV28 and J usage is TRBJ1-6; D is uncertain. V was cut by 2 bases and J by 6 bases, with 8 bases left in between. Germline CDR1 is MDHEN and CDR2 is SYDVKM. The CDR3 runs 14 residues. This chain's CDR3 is CASSLGVGNSPLHF. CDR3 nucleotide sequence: TGTGCCAGCAGTTTAGGGGTCGGTAATTCACCCCTCCACTTT. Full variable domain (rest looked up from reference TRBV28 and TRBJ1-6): DVKVTQSSRYLVKRTGEKVFLECVQDMDHENMFWYRQDPGLGLRLIYFSYDVKMKEKGDIPEGYSVSREKKERFSLILESASTNQTSMYLCASSLGVGNSPLHFGNGTRLTVT.

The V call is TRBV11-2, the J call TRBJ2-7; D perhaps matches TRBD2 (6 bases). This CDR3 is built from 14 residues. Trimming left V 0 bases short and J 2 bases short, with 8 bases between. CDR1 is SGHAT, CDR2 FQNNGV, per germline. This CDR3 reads CASSLEEGAYEQYF. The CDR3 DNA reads TGTGCCAGCAGCTTAGAGGAGGGAGCCTACGAGCAGTACTTC.

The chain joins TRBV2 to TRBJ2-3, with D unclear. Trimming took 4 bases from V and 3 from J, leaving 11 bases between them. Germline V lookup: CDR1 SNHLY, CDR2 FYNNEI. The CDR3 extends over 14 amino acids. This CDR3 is CASSVTQWTDTQYF. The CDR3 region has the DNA TGTGCCAGCAGTGTCACCCAGTGGACAGATACGCAGTATTTT.